Each of the 8 T cell receptor beta chains below was sequenced from the same sample in a study of siplizumab effects on memory and regulatory T cells. Measured with immunoSEQ multiplex PCR; TCRdb has only the in-frame clones, and not every one. The table includes about 48,000 clones, 87% detected once. Sequencing used naive CD8+ T cells sorted from blood. These receptors were taken from a human donor in good health.

This rearrangement joins TRBV6-5 to TRBJ1-1, with D uncertain. Germline CDR1 reads MNHEY; CDR2 reads SVGAGI. V was trimmed by 6 bases and J by 4 bases, leaving 15 bases between them. The CDR3 has 14 amino acids. The CDR3 reads CASSPWGTGTEAFF. In nucleotides, the CDR3 is TGTGCCAGCAGCCCATGGGGTACGGGCACTGAAGCTTTCTTT.

The V gene is TRBV27, the J gene TRBJ2-1; 9 bases line up with TRBD2. The V segment lost 3 bases and the J segment 7 bases; nucleotides outside the gene matches: 4. The germline gives CDR1 MNHEY, CDR2 SMNVEV (reference sequence). The CDR3 totals 14 residues. The CDR3 here is CASSLSLAGNEQFF. In DNA, the CDR3 is TGTGCCAGCAGTTTGTCGCTAGCGGGAAATGAGCAGTTCTTC.

A single count supports this clone. V usage is TRBV6-5 and J usage is TRBJ2-3; D is undetermined. Trimming removed 2 bases at V and 0 bases at J, with 3 bases between. Germline V gives CDR1 MNHEY, CDR2 SVGAGI. The length of the CDR3 is 13 residues. The CDR3 nucleotides are TGTGCCAGCAGTTACCTAAGCACAGATACGCAGTATTTT. This encodes CASSYLSTDTQYF.

As for this clone: Other DNA variants within this sample encode the same CDR3. The chain combines TRBV19 with TRBJ2-1; TRBD1 is a possible D gene (6 bases). Germline CDR1 and CDR2: LNHDA and SQIVND (reference sequence). This CDR3 region has 15 residues. Trimming removed 4 bases from V and 0 bases from J, with 10 bases in between. CDR3 loop: CASSTDRSSYNEQFF. In DNA, the CDR3 is TGTGCCAGTAGTACGGACAGAAGCTCCTACAATGAGCAGTTCTTC.

The chain couples TRBV4-1 to TRBJ2-5, with 8 bases identical to TRBD2. V lost 4 bases to trimming and J lost 1 base; unmatched junction nucleotides: 8. Germline-derived CDR1 and CDR2 are MGHRA and YSYEKL. This CDR3 comprises 16 residues. CDR3 protein: CASSPSSGTSQETQYF. For the CDR3, the DNA is TGCGCCAGCAGCCCCTCTTCCGGGACTAGCCAAGAGACCCAGTACTTC.

This chain joins TRBV9 and TRBJ2-2; no clear D. Germline V gene lookup returns CDR1 SGDLS and CDR2 YYNGEE. This CDR3 has 17 residues. With 0 bases removed from V and 4 bases from J, the gap between germline ends came to 16 bases. CDR3 protein: CASSVAQREYITGELFF. The CDR3 nucleotides are TGTGCCAGCAGCGTAGCGCAGAGAGAATATATCACCGGGGAGCTGTTTTTT.

This chain links TRBV27 with TRBJ2-3; D gene unclear. The CDR3 totals 14 residues. Germline-derived CDR1 and CDR2 are MNHEY and SMNVEV (reference sequence). V gave up 6 bases and J gave up 2 bases, with 12 bases separating them. The CDR3 protein is CASSRGGSTDTQYF. The CDR3 region has the DNA TGTGCCAGCAGCCGTGGCGGATCCACAGATACGCAGTATTTT.

V is TRBV9 and J is TRBJ2-5; TRBD2 matches 14 bases. Germline V gene sequence: CDR1 SGDLS, CDR2 YYNGEE. This CDR3 is built from 17 residues. V lost 0 bases to trimming and J lost 0 bases; unmatched junction nucleotides: 1. The CDR3 loop is CASSVGTSGGNQETQYF. The CDR3 DNA is TGTGCCAGCAGCGTAGGGACTAGCGGGGGGAACCAAGAGACCCAGTACTTC. Combining the CDR3 with reference TRBV9 and TRBJ2-5 gives the whole variable domain DSGVTQTPKHLITATGQRVTLRCSPRSGDLSVYWYQQSLDQGLQFLIQYYNGEERAKGNILERFSAQQFPDLHSELNLSSLELGDSALYFCASSVGTSGGNQETQYFGPGTRLLVL.